This T cell receptor (beta chain) emerged from a study of T cell repertoires in cytomegalovirus infection. For the study at large: Based on public TCR beta signatures, there were indications of CMV infection and of a matching HLA type. Study-level results: Dominating the ex vivo response were HLA-C-restricted CMV-specific TCR beta clonotypes. Carriers of CMV and the relevant HLA type were discriminated by public TCR beta frequency.

From germline, CDR1 is SGHTA and CDR2 FQGNSA. CDR3 size: 15 residues. V lost 3 bases and J 2 bases, leaving 10 bases between the germline ends. TCRdb recomputed calls from the reads with MiXCR, one row per CDR3 protein. Found here are 300,000 or so distinct CDR3 sequences, roughly 24% of them singletons; the top ten hold roughly 14%. About this clonotype itself: The target antigen is unknown.

The sequenced material came from PBMCs. The rearrangement joins TRBV7-2 to TRBJ2-2; no clear D gene. This TCR derives from a human donor in good health (CMV status not recorded). Some clones in this sample may be carry-over from other donors' samples. The CDR3 spells CASSFASLNTGELFF. CDR3 in DNA: TGTGCCAGCAGCTTCGCATCCTTAAACACCGGGGAGCTGTTTTTT.